This is a list of T cell receptor beta chains from one sample in a study of shared clonotypes between healthy human individuals. Only in-frame clones appear in the TCRdb table, and some are missing; sequencing was by immunoSEQ multiplex PCR. The sample contains a few million clones, about 92% of which appear only once. Specimen: naive CD4+ T cells from PBMCs. Receptors were obtained from a man aged 18 to 29 in good health. Some clones in this sample may be carry-over from other donors' samples. CDR3s include the opening cysteine and the closing phenylalanine or tryptophan. Fields, in order: J gene, D gene, V gene, clone size, CDR3 DNA, CDR3 protein. A D gene is named only where the DNA matches it firmly. Clone size appears in some rows only: once, few, many, or a class for an expanded clone.

>TRBJ2-3|.|TRBV19|.
TGTGCCAGTAGACAGGCTAGCACAGATACGCAGTATTTT
CASRQASTDTQYF
>TRBJ2-5|.|TRBV18|.
TGTGCCAGCTCACCACCGTATAGTAGTGAGACCCAGTACTTC
CASSPPYSSETQYF
>TRBJ1-5|TRBD1|TRBV5-8|.
TGTGCCAGCAGCTGGACAGGGCGCAATCAGCCCCAGCATTTT
CASSWTGRNQPQHF
>TRBJ2-7|TRBD2|TRBV10-1|.
TGCGCCAGCAGGGATGACGGGAGGCGCTTTACCTACGAGCAGTACTTC
CASRDDGRRFTYEQYF
>TRBJ2-3|.|TRBV29-1|.
TGCAGCGTGGGGGTGGCAGATACGCAGTATTTT
CSVGVADTQYF
>TRBJ1-2|TRBD1|TRBV4-1|.
TGCGCCAGCAGCCAACCTGGGGACAGGCGATCCTATGGCTACACCTTC
CASSQPGDRRSYGYTF
>TRBJ2-2|TRBD2|TRBV19|.
TGTGCCAGCAGAAGAGGACAACTAGCGGCCACCGGGGAGCTGTTTTTT
CASRRGQLAATGELFF
>TRBJ2-1|TRBD2|TRBV27|.
TGTGCCAGCAGTTCCGGACTAGCGGGAACTAATGAGCAGTTCTTC
CASSSGLAGTNEQFF
>TRBJ1-5|TRBD1|TRBV30|.
TGTGCCTGGAGTGAGTGGACAGGGGAAGGCAACCAGCCCCAGCATTTT
CAWSEWTGEGNQPQHF
>TRBJ2-7|TRBD2|TRBV6-6|.
TGTGCCAGCAGTTACCGACAGCGGGGGTTCTACGAGCAGTACTTC
CASSYRQRGFYEQYF
>TRBJ2-7|.|TRBV4-2|.
TGTGCCAGCAGCCAAGGGGTCTACGAGCAGTACTTC
CASSQGVYEQYF
>TRBJ2-3|.|TRBV28|.
TGTGCCAGCAGTTTAATAGGGCGTGCGGGACTGGCAGATACGCAGTATTTT
CASSLIGRAGLADTQYF
>TRBJ1-2|TRBD1|TRBV28|.
TGTGCCAGCAGCCTCCTCCCCGGGACAGGACTGAGTGGCTACACCTTC
CASSLLPGTGLSGYTF
>TRBJ2-3|TRBD2|TRBV9|once
TGTGCCAGCAGCTCAGGGACTAGCGGGAGAACAGATACGCAGTATTTT
CASSSGTSGRTDTQYF
>TRBJ2-3|.|TRBV5-4|.
TGTGCCAGCAGCAACACAGATACGCAGTATTTT
CASSNTDTQYF
>TRBJ2-7|.|TRBV28|.
TGTGCCAGCAGTTTATTCTCAGGGAACTACGAGCAGTACTTC
CASSLFSGNYEQYF
>TRBJ2-7|.|TRBV9|.
TGTGCCAGCAGCGGCATCAAAGGGGACGAGCAGTACTTC
CASSGIKGDEQYF
>TRBJ1-1|.|TRBV28|few
TGTGCCAGCAGTTGGGAGGGAACTGAAGCTTTCTTT
CASSWEGTEAFF
>TRBJ2-5|.|TRBV7-3|.
TGTGCCAGCAGCTTCGCCGGCCGGTGGGAGACCCAGTACTTC
CASSFAGRWETQYF
>TRBJ1-5|.|TRBV7-9|.
TGTGCCAGCAGCGCTCATGGCGGCGGGGGCAATCAGCCCCAGCATTTT
CASSAHGGGGNQPQHF
>TRBJ2-5|.|TRBV23-1|.
TGCGCCAGCAGTCAATCTAAATCCCGTGAAGAGACCCAGTACTTC
CASSQSKSREETQYF
>TRBJ1-1|.|TRBV25-1|.
TGTGCCAGCAGTGAATCCTGGGCAGGGGAGGAAGCTTTCTTT
CASSESWAGEEAFF
>TRBJ2-1|TRBD2|TRBV10-3|.
TGTGCCATCAGTGAGGCGCCTAGCGGGAGCCTAGGCAATGAGCAGTTCTTC
CAISEAPSGSLGNEQFF
>TRBJ2-2|.|TRBV7-9|.
TGTGCTTTCCCTACTGTAGGCACCGGGGAGCTGTTTTTT
CAFPTVGTGELFF
>TRBJ2-3|.|TRBV7-2|.
TGTGCCAGCAGCTTGGGGGCCCCTAGCACAGATACGCAGTATTTT
CASSLGAPSTDTQYF
>TRBJ2-1|.|TRBV2|.
TGTGCCAGCAGACAGGGAATGGGAGGTGAGCAGTTCTTC
CASRQGMGGEQFF
>TRBJ2-7|.|TRBV28|.
TGTGCCAGCAGGACTACAGGATCCTACGAGCAGTACTTC
CASRTTGSYEQYF
>TRBJ2-2|TRBD1|TRBV19|.
TGTGCCAGTAGTAAGGTCCAGGGGGCGACCGGGGAGCTGTTTTTT
CASSKVQGATGELFF
>TRBJ1-1|.|TRBV5-1|.
TGCGCCAGCAGCTCCTCAGGGGCGACTATAGAAGCTTTCTTT
CASSSSGATIEAFF
>TRBJ2-7|TRBD2|TRBV5-4|.
TGTGCCAGCAGTGGGGCTAGCGGCACCTACGAGCAGTACTTC
CASSGASGTYEQYF
>TRBJ2-7|.|TRBV7-2|.
TGTGCCAGCAAGTCCTCTAGCGTAAACTACGAGCAGTACTTC
CASKSSSVNYEQYF
>TRBJ1-4|.|TRBV18|.
TGTGCCAGCTCACCACAAGGGAAGGAAAAACTGTTTTTT
CASSPQGKEKLFF
>TRBJ2-7|TRBD1|TRBV28|.
TGTGCCAGCAGGGCGCAGGGGGACGAGCAGTACTTC
CASRAQGDEQYF
>TRBJ2-1|.|TRBV11-1|.
TGTGCCAGCAGCTTAGAGACCTGGCGTCACAATGAGCAGTTCTTC
CASSLETWRHNEQFF
>TRBJ2-5|TRBD2|TRBV19|.
TGTGCCAGTAAAGTCTCTAGCGGGAGAACAGAGACCCAGTACTTC
CASKVSSGRTETQYF
>TRBJ1-1|.|TRBV4-3|.
TGCGCCAGCAGCCAAGAGGACCGGTTGGCTGAAGCTTTCTTT
CASSQEDRLAEAFF
>TRBJ2-2|TRBD1|TRBV5-4|.
TGTGCCAGCAGCTCTCTTCGGGGACAGGGGGAGGCCGGGGAGCTGTTTTTT
CASSSLRGQGEAGELFF
>TRBJ1-5|.|TRBV28|.
TGTGCCAGCAGTTTAGCCGGCAGCCTAGCTGGCAATCAGCCCCAGCATTTT
CASSLAGSLAGNQPQHF
>TRBJ2-2|TRBD1|TRBV29-1|.
TGCAGCGTTGAACAAGGGGGCCGGGGCACCGGGGAGCTGTTTTTT
CSVEQGGRGTGELFF
>TRBJ2-1|TRBD2|TRBV4-1|.
TGCGCCAGCAGCCAAGTGACGGGAGGGCCGGTTAATGAGCAGTTCTTC
CASSQVTGGPVNEQFF
>TRBJ1-1|TRBD1|TRBV29-1|.
TGCAGCGCTGCTCCGACAGGGGGGAACACTGAAGCTTTCTTT
CSAAPTGGNTEAFF
>TRBJ1-2|.|TRBV5-4|.
TGTGCCAGCAGCTTGGCCGGTCCAGGGTACTATGGCTACACCTTC
CASSLAGPGYYGYTF
>TRBJ2-7|.|TRBV2|.
TGTGCCAGCACCCGGGACGCGGCCTACGAGCAGTACTTC
CASTRDAAYEQYF
>TRBJ1-5|TRBD1|TRBV28|once
TGTGCCAGCGGACAGGGTAGCCAGCCCCAGCATTTT
CASGQGSQPQHF